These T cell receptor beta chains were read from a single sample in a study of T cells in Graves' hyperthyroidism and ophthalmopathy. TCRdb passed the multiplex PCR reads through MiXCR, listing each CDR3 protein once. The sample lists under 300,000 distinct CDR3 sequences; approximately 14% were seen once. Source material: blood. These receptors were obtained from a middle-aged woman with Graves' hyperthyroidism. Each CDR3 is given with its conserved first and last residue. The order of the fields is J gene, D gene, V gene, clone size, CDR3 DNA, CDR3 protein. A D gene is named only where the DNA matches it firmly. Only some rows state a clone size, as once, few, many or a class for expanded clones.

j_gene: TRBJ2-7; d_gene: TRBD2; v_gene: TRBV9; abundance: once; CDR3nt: TGTGCCAGCAGCGTAGGCCCTCTAGCGGGAGGGCGATACGAGCAGTACTTC; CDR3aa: CASSVGPLAGGRYEQYF
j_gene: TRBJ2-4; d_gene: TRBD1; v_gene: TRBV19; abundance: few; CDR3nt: TGTGCCAGTAGCACGACAGGGTCAAACATTCAGTACTTC; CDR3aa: CASSTTGSNIQYF
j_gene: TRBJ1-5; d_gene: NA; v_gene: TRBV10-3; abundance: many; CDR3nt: TGTGCCATCAGTGAAAGAGGGAGGGGAATGATGGGCAATCAGCCCCAGCATTTT; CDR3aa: CAISERGRGMMGNQPQHF
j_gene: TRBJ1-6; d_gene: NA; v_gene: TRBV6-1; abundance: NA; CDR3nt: NA; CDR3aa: CASTNQTSMYLCATGENSPLHF
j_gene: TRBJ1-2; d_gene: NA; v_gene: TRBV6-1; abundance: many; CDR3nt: TGTGCCAGCCGTACCTGGGACGGAGTAAGCTATGGCTACACCTTC; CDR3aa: CASRTWDGVSYGYTF
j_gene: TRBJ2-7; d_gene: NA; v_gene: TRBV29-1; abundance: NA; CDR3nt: TGCAGCGTTGGAGCTAGCAGGGGGGTTATCGAGCAGTACTTC; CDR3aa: CSVGASRGVIEQYF
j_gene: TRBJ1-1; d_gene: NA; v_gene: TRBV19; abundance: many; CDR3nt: TGTGCCAGTATGGTGTGGCCTGAAGCTTTCTTT; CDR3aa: CASMVWPEAFF
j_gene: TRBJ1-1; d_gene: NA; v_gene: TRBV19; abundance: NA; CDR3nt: TGTGCCAGTAGTATAGGGCGGGGACACCGGAACACTGAAGCTTTCTTT; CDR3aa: CASSIGRGHRNTEAFF
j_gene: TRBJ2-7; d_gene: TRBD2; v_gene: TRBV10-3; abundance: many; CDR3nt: TGTGCCACCGCGGGAGTTTCGGCCTACGAGCAGTACTTC; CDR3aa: CATAGVSAYEQYF
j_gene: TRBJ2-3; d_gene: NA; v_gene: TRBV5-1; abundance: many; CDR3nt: TGCGCCAGCAGCTGGGCGGGTGCAGATACGCAGTATTTT; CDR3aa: CASSWAGADTQYF
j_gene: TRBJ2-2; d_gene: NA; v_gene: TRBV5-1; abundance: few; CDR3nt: TGCGCCAGCAGCTTGGAACAGACCGGGGAGCTGTTTTTT; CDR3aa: CASSLEQTGELFF
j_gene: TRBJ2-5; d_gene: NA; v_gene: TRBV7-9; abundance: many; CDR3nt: TGTGCCAGCAGCTTACAAGGGGAAGAAAAGACCCAGTACTTC; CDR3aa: CASSLQGEEKTQYF
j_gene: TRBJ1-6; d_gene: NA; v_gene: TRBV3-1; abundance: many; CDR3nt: TGTGCCAGCAGCCAAGCTAATAATTCACCCCTCCACTTT; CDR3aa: CASSQANNSPLHF
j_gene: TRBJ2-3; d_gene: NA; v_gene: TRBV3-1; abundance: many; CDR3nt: TGTGCCAGCAGCCAAGGGCCTAGCAGCACAGATACGCAGTATTTT; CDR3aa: CASSQGPSSTDTQYF
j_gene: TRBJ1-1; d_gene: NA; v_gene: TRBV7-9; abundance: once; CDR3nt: TGTGCCAGCAGCTTAGTCCCCGGCGGATACACTGAAGCTTTCTTT; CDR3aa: CASSLVPGGYTEAFF
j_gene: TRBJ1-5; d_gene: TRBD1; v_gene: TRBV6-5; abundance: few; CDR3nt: TGTGCCAGCAGTTACTCGGGGGACAGTTTTGGTCAGCCCCAGCGTTTT; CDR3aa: CASSYSGDSFGQPQRF
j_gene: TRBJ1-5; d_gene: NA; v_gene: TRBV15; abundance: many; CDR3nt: TGTGCCACCATGCGTGGGGTAGGCCAGCCCCAGCATTTT; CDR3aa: CATMRGVGQPQHF
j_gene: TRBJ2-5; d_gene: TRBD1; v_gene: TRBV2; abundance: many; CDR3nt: TGTGCCAGCAGTGCATCGACAGGGGCCGGGGAGACCCAGTACTTC; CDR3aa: CASSASTGAGETQYF
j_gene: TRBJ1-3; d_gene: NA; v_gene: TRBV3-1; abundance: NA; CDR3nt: TGTGCCAGCAGCCCAATACAAAGAGGGAGTTGGTCTGGAAACACCATATATTTT; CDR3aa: CASSPIQRGSWSGNTIYF
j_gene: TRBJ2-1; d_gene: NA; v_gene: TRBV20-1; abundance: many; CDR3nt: TGCAGTGCTAGACGACCGGGACTGGCATACAATGAGCAGTTCTTC; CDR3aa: CSARRPGLAYNEQFF
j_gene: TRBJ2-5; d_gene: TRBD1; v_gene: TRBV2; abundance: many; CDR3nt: TGTGCCAGCAGTGGACAGGGTTCCCAGTACTTC; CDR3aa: CASSGQGSQYF
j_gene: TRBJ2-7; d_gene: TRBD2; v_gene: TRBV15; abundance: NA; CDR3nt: TGTGCCACCAGCAGAAGGGGACTAGCGGGAGTTGTCGAGCAGTACTTC; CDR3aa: CATSRRGLAGVVEQYF
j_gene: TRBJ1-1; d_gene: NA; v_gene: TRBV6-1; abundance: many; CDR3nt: TGTGCCAGCTCACCCGGACCCAACACTGAAGCTTTCTTT; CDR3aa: CASSPGPNTEAFF
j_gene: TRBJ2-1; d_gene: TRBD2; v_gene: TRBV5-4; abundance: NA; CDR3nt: TGTGCCAGCATTCCGTTTGGGACGGGAGGGAACAATGAGCAGTTCTTC; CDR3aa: CASIPFGTGGNNEQFF
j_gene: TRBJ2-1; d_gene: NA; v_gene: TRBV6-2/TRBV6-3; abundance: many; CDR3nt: TGTGCCAGCACCCCGGAGTCCCCAACGAAGGGCAATGAGCAGTTCTTC; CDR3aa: CASTPESPTKGNEQFF
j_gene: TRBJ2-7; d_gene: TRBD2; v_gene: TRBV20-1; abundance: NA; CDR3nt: TGCAGTGCTATTAAAAGCGGGGCCTCCTACGAGCAGTACTTC; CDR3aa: CSAIKSGASYEQYF
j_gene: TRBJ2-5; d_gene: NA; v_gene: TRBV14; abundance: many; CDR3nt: TGTGCCAGCAGCCAACGGCTCGCAGGGATGGAGACCCAGTACTTC; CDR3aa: CASSQRLAGMETQYF
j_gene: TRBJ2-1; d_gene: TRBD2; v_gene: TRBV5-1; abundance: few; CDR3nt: TGCGCCAGCAGCTCAGGAACTAGCGGGGGTTTGGATGAGCAGTTCTTC; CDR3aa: CASSSGTSGGLDEQFF
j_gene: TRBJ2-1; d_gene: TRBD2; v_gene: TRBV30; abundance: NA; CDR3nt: TGTGCCTGGAGTACCACCCCCGGACTAGCGGGAGTCGCGGACAATGAGCAGTTCTTC; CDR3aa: CAWSTTPGLAGVADNEQFF
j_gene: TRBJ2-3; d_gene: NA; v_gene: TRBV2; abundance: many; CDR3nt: TGTGCCAGCAGTGAAGGGATAAGCACAGATACGCAGTATTTT; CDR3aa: CASSEGISTDTQYF
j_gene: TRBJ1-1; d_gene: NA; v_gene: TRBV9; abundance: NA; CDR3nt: TGTGCCAGCAGCCCCGAAAGTGGGAACACTGAAGCTTTCTTT; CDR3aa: CASSPESGNTEAFF
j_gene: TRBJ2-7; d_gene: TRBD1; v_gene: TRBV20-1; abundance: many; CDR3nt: TGCAGTGCCGCCCAGGGGGCGCAATCCTACGAGCAGTACTTC; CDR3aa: CSAAQGAQSYEQYF
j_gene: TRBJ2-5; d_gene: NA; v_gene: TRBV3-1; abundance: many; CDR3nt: TGTGCCAGCAGCCTGGGGAAACTAGCTACACAAGAGACCCAGTACTTC; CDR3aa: CASSLGKLATQETQYF
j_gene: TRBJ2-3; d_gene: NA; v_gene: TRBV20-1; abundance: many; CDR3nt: TGCAGTGCCCCCACGGCGCGGGAAGCAAGCACAGATACGCAGTATTTT; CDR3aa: CSAPTAREASTDTQYF
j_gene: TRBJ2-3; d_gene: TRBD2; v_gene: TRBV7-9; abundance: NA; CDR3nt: TGTGCCAGCAGCTTAGAACTAGCGGGAGGGAGCACAGATACGCAGTATTTT; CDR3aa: CASSLELAGGSTDTQYF
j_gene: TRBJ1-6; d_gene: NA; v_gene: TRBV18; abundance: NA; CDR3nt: TGTGCCAGCTCACTGGACCCGTTGGGGAATTCACCCCTCCACTTT; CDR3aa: CASSLDPLGNSPLHF
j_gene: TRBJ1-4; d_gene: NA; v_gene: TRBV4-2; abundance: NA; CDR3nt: TGTGCCAGCAGCCCCGGTGGGTGGGCAGGGACTTTAGTGAAAAAACTGTTTTTT; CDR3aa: CASSPGGWAGTLVKKLFF
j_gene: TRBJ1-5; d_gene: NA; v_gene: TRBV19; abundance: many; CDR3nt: TGTGCCAGTAGTCTCACAGGGAACCGGAATCAGCCCCAGCATTTT; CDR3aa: CASSLTGNRNQPQHF
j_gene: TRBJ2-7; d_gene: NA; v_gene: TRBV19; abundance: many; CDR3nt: TGTGCCAGTAGTATGGTGGGGGTATCCGAGCAGTACTTC; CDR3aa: CASSMVGVSEQYF
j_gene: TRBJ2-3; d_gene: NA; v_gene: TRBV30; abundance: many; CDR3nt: TGTGCCTGGAGTATGGCTAGCGTCACGTATTTT; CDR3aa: CAWSMASVTYF
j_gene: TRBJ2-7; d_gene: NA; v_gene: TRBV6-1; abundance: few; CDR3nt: TGTGCCAGCAGTCTTTCCCGCTACCTCGAGGCCTACGAGCAGTACTTC; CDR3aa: CASSLSRYLEAYEQYF
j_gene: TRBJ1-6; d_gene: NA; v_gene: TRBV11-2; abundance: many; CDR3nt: TGTGCCAGCAGCTTGGGGCCCGCAGGGATATCTTCACCCCTCCACTTT; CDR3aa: CASSLGPAGISSPLHF
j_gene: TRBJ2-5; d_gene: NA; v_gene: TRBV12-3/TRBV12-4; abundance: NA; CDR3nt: TGTGCCAGCAGTCGTCGCGGATCGAATTCAGAGACCCAGTACTTC; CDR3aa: CASSRRGSNSETQYF
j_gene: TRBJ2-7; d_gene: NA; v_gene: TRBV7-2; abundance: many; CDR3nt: TGTGCCAGCAGCCCCCAAGGCTTCTCCTACGAGCAGTACTTC; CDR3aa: CASSPQGFSYEQYF
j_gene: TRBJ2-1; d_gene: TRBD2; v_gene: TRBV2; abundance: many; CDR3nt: TGTGCCAGCAGTTGGGGCAGCGGGAGTGGGGATGAGCAGTTCTTC; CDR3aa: CASSWGSGSGDEQFF
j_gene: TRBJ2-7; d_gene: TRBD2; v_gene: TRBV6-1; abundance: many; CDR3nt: TGTGCCAGCAGCCCTACCCGCTTAGCGGGAACCGAGCAGTACTTC; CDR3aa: CASSPTRLAGTEQYF
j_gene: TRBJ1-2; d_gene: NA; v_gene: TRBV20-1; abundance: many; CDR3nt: TGCAGTGCCCGCGGACAGCGATCCTTTAACTATGGCTACACCTTC; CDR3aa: CSARGQRSFNYGYTF
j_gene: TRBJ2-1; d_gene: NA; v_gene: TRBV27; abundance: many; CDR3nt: TGTGCCATCTCCGCGGCAGACGCCTTTGGGGAGCAGTTCTTC; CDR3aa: CAISAADAFGEQFF
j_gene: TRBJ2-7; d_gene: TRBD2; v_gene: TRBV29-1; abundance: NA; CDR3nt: TGCAGCGTTGAGGGTGGGGCTAGCGGTTTCACCGAGCAGTACTTC; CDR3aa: CSVEGGASGFTEQYF
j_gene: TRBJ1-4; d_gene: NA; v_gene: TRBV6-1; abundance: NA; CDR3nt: TGTGCCAGCAGTCACCCGAGACAGAGATCAACTAATGAAAAACTGTTTTTT; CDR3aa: CASSHPRQRSTNEKLFF
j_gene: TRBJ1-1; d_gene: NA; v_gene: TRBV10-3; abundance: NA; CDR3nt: TGTGCCATCAAGGGCAGGTCAGGATCGTACACTGAAGCTTTCTTT; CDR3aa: CAIKGRSGSYTEAFF
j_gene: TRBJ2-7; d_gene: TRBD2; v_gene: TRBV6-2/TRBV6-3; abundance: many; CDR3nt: TGTGCCAGCAGACCGACTAGCGGGAGTCGGTACGAGCAGTACTTC; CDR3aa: CASRPTSGSRYEQYF
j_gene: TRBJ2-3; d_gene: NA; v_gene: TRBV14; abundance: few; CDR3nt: TGTGCCAGCAGCCGCGGGTCTTACACAGATACGCAGTATTTT; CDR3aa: CASSRGSYTDTQYF
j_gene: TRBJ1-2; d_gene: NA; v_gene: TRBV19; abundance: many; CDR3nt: TGTGCCAGTAGTATGGCTCGCAGGGACTCTGGCTACACCTTC; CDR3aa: CASSMARRDSGYTF
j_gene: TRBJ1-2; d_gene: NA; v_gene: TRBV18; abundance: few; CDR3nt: TGTGCCAGCTCAACCGGCCTCTATGATGGCTACACCTTC; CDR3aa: CASSTGLYDGYTF
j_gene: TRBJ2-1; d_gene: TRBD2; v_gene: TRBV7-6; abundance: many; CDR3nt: TGTGCCAGCAGTCAACAAGCGGGAACGCTCTACAATGAGCAGTTCTTC; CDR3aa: CASSQQAGTLYNEQFF
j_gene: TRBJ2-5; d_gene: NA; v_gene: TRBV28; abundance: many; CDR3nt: TGTGCCAGCAGTTCGCCCGTCCATGGGGGGGAGACCCAGTACTTC; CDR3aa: CASSSPVHGGETQYF
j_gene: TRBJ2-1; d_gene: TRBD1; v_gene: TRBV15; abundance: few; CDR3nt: TGTGCCACCAGCCCCCGTAGGGGACAGTCGTGGTCGGATGAGCAGTTCTTC; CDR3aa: CATSPRRGQSWSDEQFF
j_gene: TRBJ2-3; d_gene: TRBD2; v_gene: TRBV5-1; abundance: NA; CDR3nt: TGCGCCAGCAGGCCACAACTAGCGGGAGGGAATACGCAGTATTTT; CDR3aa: CASRPQLAGGNTQYF